This T cell receptor (beta chain) was found in a study of blood T cell repertoires in COVID-19. The wider study: Researchers got acute and convalescent COVID-19 samples from the United States, Italy and Spain.

CDR1 is SGHRS, CDR2 YFSETQ, per germline. The trim removed 3 bases at V and 9 bases at J, leaving 12 bases unmatched. The CDR3 runs 15 residues. Ages ranged from roughly 18 to 100 years, with residence in around 24 US areas. Participant-reported clinical history was the basis for cohort assignment. Per the study methods: For nucleated cells, counts were estimated from reference gene primer amplification. Using immunoSEQ multiplex PCR, the repertoire was profiled, and TCRdb retains in-frame clones only, with some absent. Clonal size and the V and J genes are those of that table, whereas D and trimming came from the DNA. This sample yields about 200,000 clones, of which approximately 85% are seen a single time; 5% to 7% belongs to the top ten.

The chain couples TRBV5-1 to TRBJ2-1; 7 bases agree with TRBD2. The clonotype was recovered from a middle-aged man with acute COVID-19. Sample: PBMCs or T cells enriched from blood (not recorded which). The CDR3 is CASSWLGEGLGEQFF. The CDR3 DNA follows: TGCGCCAGCAGCTGGTTGGGGGAGGGCCTCGGTGAGCAGTTCTTC.